This T cell receptor beta chain was documented in a study of spatial heterogeneity in lung cancer (dated by TCRdb to 2018 to 2020). Regarding the complete study: Samples were obtained from approximately 72 patients with early-stage, untreated non-small cell lung cancer from the lung TRACERx cohort. At surgery, both alpha and beta chains were TCR-sequenced in roughly 230 tumor regions, fewer than 85 matched nontumor lung samples and around 50 PBMC samples. In non-small cell lung cancer, the study made a quantitative comparison of TCR alpha and beta repertoires among multiple tumor regions, matched nontumor lung and blood. Beta-chain transcripts were consistently detected in greater numbers than alpha-chain transcripts, which likely reflected higher beta-chain transcript abundance. Follow-up PBMC samples were sequenced whenever the samples were available, and the median time to follow-up was around 2 years after resection. Nonsynonymous mutation counts, determined by whole-exome sequencing of tumor tissue, were related to TCR repertoire features. In the raw uncorrected reads, each unique combination of TCR and UMI appeared more than ten times on average.

The intended sense of this specimen's time point label: blood at routine non-recurrence follow-up after resection. For TCR sequencing, whole RNA was extracted from tumor and nontumor lung tissue, or from cryopreserved PBMC samples, and no cell sorting was done. Only patients with enough RNA available from two or more tumor regions were chosen for TCR sequencing. This clonotype was seen at least ten times. No antigen is known for it. No qualities accompany the bases; no much larger clone lies one base away. Results and caveats for the whole study, not just this receptor: Comparisons of baseline and follow-up blood repertoires included only 14 patients. Confirming at a functional level the hypothesis that regional TCRs recognize regional mutations was considered to require additional single-cell paired TCR alpha and beta sequencing. Ubiquitous expanded tumor TCRs were detected in blood more often at tumor resection than at routine follow-up.

Libraries were made using 5' RACE. Sequencing was carried out with a NextSeq 500. In the TCR library protocol, a unique molecular identifier was attached to each TCR cDNA molecule so that PCR and sequencing errors could be corrected. Under the source paper's analysis protocol: Decombinator tools were used for TCR identification, UMI-based error correction and CDR3 extraction. Expanded TCRs were defined as those above a frequency of 2 per 1,000, corresponding to the top 1% of the tumor frequency distribution. Renyi diversity was computed with the R vegan package after each repertoire had been subsampled 100 times to 5,000 TCRs. To build CDR3 similarity networks, amino acid triplet string-kernel similarity was used, and CDR3s were connected when their pairwise similarity was above 0.82. The raw public reads went through TCRdb reprocessing: fastp at Q25, MiXCR clone calling, in-frame beta chains kept. For every CDR3 protein sequence, its rows merge into one entry that carries the most common genes and DNA. The V and J calls shown here were made by TCRdb, not taken from the authors' results. The sample contains tens of thousands of distinct CDR3 sequences, approximately 8.9% of them found a single time. The ten top clones hold 1.5% to 2% of the sample.

This TCR derives from a female donor with early-stage non-small cell lung cancer. This sample comprised PBMCs, obtained at follow-up.

This receptor has the CDR3 CAWRDSDLQPQHF. DNA sequence: TGTGCCTGGCGGGACAGCGACTTGCAGCCCCAGCATTTT. The sequence is built from TRBV30 and TRBJ1-5; the junction holds 7 bases that match TRBD1. The CDR1 and CDR2 encoded by the germline V gene (reference sequence) are GTSNPN and SVGIG. The junction shows trimming of 5 bases on V and 7 bases on J, and the gene matches do not reach 8 bases of it. Taken from cysteine to phenylalanine, the CDR3 has 13 residues. Only CDR3 DNA remains: 39 bases, in frame from the first base. With all but the CDR3 taken from the reference TRBV30 and TRBJ1-5 genes, the full variable domain is: SQTIHQWPATLVQPVGSPLSLECTVEGTSNPNLYWYRQAAGRGLQLLFYSVGIGQISSEVPQNLSASRPQDRQFILSSKKLLLSDSGFYLCAWRDSDLQPQHFGDGTRLSIL.